The 9 T cell receptor beta chains in this list originate from one sample, sequenced in a study of OX40 agonist ivuxolimab in advanced cancers. TCRdb's copy holds only in-frame clones and misses some; the assay was immunoSEQ multiplex PCR. The table shows 70,000 to 75,000 clones, with roughly four fifths occurring only once. Sequenced material: CD4+ or CD8+ T cells sorted from blood, taken in a trial of the OX40 agonist ivuxolimab. The receptors here all came from an adult with an advanced solid tumor such as melanoma, head and neck, liver or kidney cancer.

This clone was picked up one time. This rearrangement joins TRBV27 to TRBJ2-1; TRBD2 matches 13 bases. CDR1 and CDR2 from the germline V gene are MNHEY and SMNVEV (reference sequence). The CDR3 extends over 16 amino acids. Trimming cost V 4 bases and J 4 bases; bases outside gene matches: 4. The CDR3 DNA sequence: TGTGCCAGCAGTTATCGGACTAGCGGGAGTTACAATGAGCAGTTCTTC. This codes for CASSYRTSGSYNEQFF.

This chain connects TRBV9 to TRBJ2-1; TRBD1 is a possible D gene (6 bases). Germline V lookup: CDR1 SGDLS, CDR2 YYNGEE. Trimming removed 4 bases from V and 0 bases from J, with 14 bases in between. This CDR3 has 16 residues. CDR3 loop: CASSPPRTASYNEQFF. CDR3 coding DNA: TGTGCCAGCAGCCCTCCCCGGACAGCCTCCTACAATGAGCAGTTCTTC.

The chain joins TRBV5-1 to TRBJ2-2, with D perhaps matching TRBD2 (6 bases). CDR3 length equals 14 residues. Germline CDR1 reads SGHRS; CDR2 reads YFSETQ. V was cut by 2 bases and J by 5 bases, with 10 bases left in between. CDR3 amino acids: CASSFGAGTGELFF. The CDR3 nucleotides read TGCGCCAGCAGCTTTGGGGCGGGGACCGGGGAGCTGTTTTTT.

This clone has just one count. The chain combines TRBV28 with TRBJ2-7, with 7 bases that match TRBD1. This CDR3 is 14 amino acids long. The V and J ends lost 3 bases and 2 bases, in that order; junction bases with no gene match: 4. Looked up from germline, CDR1 is MDHEN and CDR2 is SYDVKM. CDR3 loop: CASSFQTGTYEQYF. The CDR3 DNA follows: TGTGCCAGCAGTTTCCAGACAGGGACCTACGAGCAGTACTTC. The full variable domain, rest sourced from reference TRBV28 and TRBJ2-7, is DVKVTQSSRYLVKRTGEKVFLECVQDMDHENMFWYRQDPGLGLRLIYFSYDVKMKEKGDIPEGYSVSREKKERFSLILESASTNQTSMYLCASSFQTGTYEQYFGPGTRLTVT.

The chain has TRBV28 and TRBJ2-4; either TRBD1 or TRBD2 may fit D (6 bases each). Germline-derived CDR1 and CDR2 are MDHEN and SYDVKM. V was cut by 5 bases and J by 1 base, with 12 bases left in between. CDR3 length: 15 residues. DNA for the CDR3: TGTGCCAGCAGTCTAGGGGGGAGGGCCAAAAACATTCAGTACTTC. It encodes CASSLGGRAKNIQYF.

The chain couples TRBV18 to TRBJ1-2; D is ambiguous. CDR3 length: 14 amino acids. Per germline, CDR1 KGHSH and CDR2 LQKENI. V was shortened by 4 bases and J by 2 bases, with 11 bases between the two germline ends. CDR3 DNA: TGTGCCAGCTCACAGCAGGAGACCAACTATGGCTACACCTTC. This sequence encodes CASSQQETNYGYTF.

This clone occurred many times. J is TRBJ1-6 and V is TRBV6-5; D not resolved. The CDR3 has 13 amino acids. Trimming took off 9 bases at V and 8 bases at J, with 14 bases between the two ends. CDR1 is MNHEY and CDR2 is SVGAGI in the germline V gene. CDR3 sequence reads: CASRPLQYSPLHF. The CDR3 DNA is TGTGCCAGTCGTCCCCTACAGTATTCACCCCTCCACTTT.

Only a few counts were recorded for this clone. The V gene is TRBV6-1, the J gene TRBJ2-7, with a weak D call TRBD2 (5 bases). Trimming shortened V by 7 bases and J by 3 bases, and 13 bases separated the two germline ends. The CDR3 runs 13 residues. Per the germline V gene, CDR1 is MNHNS and CDR2 is SASEGT. CDR3 nucleotides: TGTGCCAGCATGGCGGGTTACTACTACGAGCAGTACTTC. This translates into CASMAGYYYEQYF.

The chain combines TRBV2 with TRBJ2-1; 8 positions agree with TRBD1. The germline CDR1 and CDR2 sequences are SNHLY and FYNNEI. The CDR3 consists of 12 residues. With 11 bases clipped from V and 6 bases from J, the junction kept 6 bases outside the gene matches. The CDR3 sequence is CAGTDRGNEQFF. The DNA for the CDR3 is TGTGCCGGGACAGACAGGGGCAATGAGCAGTTCTTC. Full variable domain (missing parts from reference TRBV2 and TRBJ2-1): EPEVTQTPSHQVTQMGQEVILRCVPISNHLYFYWYRQILGQKVEFLVSFYNNEISEKSEIFDDQFSVERPDGSNFTLKIRSTKLEDSAMYFCAGTDRGNEQFFGPGTRLTVL.